This passage covers 2 T cell receptor beta chains from one sample sequenced in a study of PD-1 blockade in classical Hodgkin lymphoma. Profiling relied on immunoSEQ multiplex PCR, and the TCRdb table lists in-frame clones only, not all of them. The table records about 28,000 clones, about 91% of them present only once. All trial patients relapsed after autologous stem cell transplantation. Magnetic negative selection of thawed PBMCs yielded the CD8+ T cells. The sequencing used CD8+ T cells from blood, collected at baseline. All receptors come from a human donor with classical Hodgkin lymphoma.

This rearrangement joins TRBV11-1 to TRBJ1-1; D may be TRBD1 (6 bases). This CDR3 contains 16 residues. Deletions cut 5 bases from V and 5 bases from J, with 21 bases between. The germline V gene encodes CDR1 SGHAT and CDR2 FQDESV (reference sequence). CDR3 sequence: CASSTGGGGRGTEAFF. The DNA of the CDR3 is TGTGCCAGCAGCACTGGCGGTGGGGGGCGAGGAACTGAAGCTTTCTTT.

The chain couples TRBV27 to TRBJ2-4; the D call may be TRBD1 or TRBD2 (5 bases each). This CDR3 contains 11 residues. The ends were cut back, 5 bases at V and 13 bases at J, with 12 bases in the middle. Germline V gene sequence: CDR1 MNHEY, CDR2 SMNVEV (reference sequence). The CDR3 sequence is CASSTGAQQYF. CDR3 sequence (DNA): TGTGCCAGCAGTACCGGGGCCCAACAGTACTTC.